This TCR beta chain was captured by sequencing in a study of response to subunit inactivated influenza vaccine. General study results and limits: Authors suggested that a seasonal influenza vaccination recruits few new T cells each time.

Germline V gene data show CDR1 as SGHKS and CDR2 as YYEKEE (reference sequence). Trimming took 4 bases from V and 6 from J, leaving 15 bases between them. The CDR3 extends over 14 amino acids. This clonotype was seen ten or more times. Antigen specificity is unknown. TCRdb reprocessed the RT-PCR reads via MiXCR and lists one record per CDR3 protein. The sample has about 570,000 distinct CDR3 sequences; about 10% are singletons. This rearrangement joins TRBV5-5 to TRBJ2-3; D call uncertain. This TCR derives from a man aged 45 to 65 who received an inactivated influenza vaccine. The sequencing here drew on PBMCs from blood, taken on the day of vaccination. In DNA, the CDR3 is TGTGCCAGCAGCCGCTCTTCTCTTTCTGATACGCAGTATTTT. Protein product: CASSRSSLSDTQYF.